The clone carrying this TCR beta chain was detected only a few times. The antigen remains undetermined. The CDR3 sequence is 16 residues long. Germline loops: CDR1 WSHSY, CDR2 SAAADI. V gave up 3 bases and J gave up 1 base; unmatched junction bases: 9. This sample was included in a study of a mutant IDH1 vaccine in newly diagnosed glioma. Points from the study as a whole: Pseudoprogression showed no apparent link to changes in top peripheral T cell clonotypes. Most patients, 90% to 95%, showed vaccine-induced immune responses.

Time point reported: week 35, safety follow-up. Topical imiquimod accompanied each vaccine dose, which consisted of 300 ug of mutant IDH1 20-mer peptide. Clones were read by immunoSEQ multiplex PCR, and TCRdb kept only the in-frame ones, dropping some. This repertoire shows tens of thousands of clones, over 60% found once; its top ten account for roughly an eighth. J is TRBJ2-7 and V is TRBV10-2; 7 bases line up with TRBD2. The material was PBMCs, obtained from a glioma patient whose treatment included an IDH1 peptide vaccine. The receptor was isolated from a man aged 40-55 years with glioma. As DNA, the CDR3 is TGCGCCAGCAGTGAAGCCCTTTGGGGGGGATCCTACGAGCAGTACTTC. The encoded protein is CASSEALWGGSYEQYF.